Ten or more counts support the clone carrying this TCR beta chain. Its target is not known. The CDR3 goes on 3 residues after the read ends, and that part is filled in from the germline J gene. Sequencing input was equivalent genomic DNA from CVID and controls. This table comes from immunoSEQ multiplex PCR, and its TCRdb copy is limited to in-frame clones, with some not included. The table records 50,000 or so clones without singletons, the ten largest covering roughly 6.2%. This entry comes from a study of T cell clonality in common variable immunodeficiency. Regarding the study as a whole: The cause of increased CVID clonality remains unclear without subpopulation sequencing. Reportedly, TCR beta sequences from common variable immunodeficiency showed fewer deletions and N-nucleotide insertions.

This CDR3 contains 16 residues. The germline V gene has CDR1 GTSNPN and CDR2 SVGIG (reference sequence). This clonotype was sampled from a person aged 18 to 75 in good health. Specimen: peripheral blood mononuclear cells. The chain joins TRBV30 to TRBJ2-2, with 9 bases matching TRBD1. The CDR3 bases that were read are TGTGCCTGGAGTCTACTCTCGGGGACAGGGTCTGAAAAG. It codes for CAWSLLSGTGSEK. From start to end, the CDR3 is CAWSLLSGTGSEKLFF.